The 14 T cell receptor beta chains in this list originate from one sample, sequenced in a study of cytomegalovirus exposure and HLA in healthy donors. Sequencing used immunoSEQ multiplex PCR; TCRdb keeps in-frame clones, though not all of them. The table includes under 250,000 clones, over 75% detected once. Sample: PBMCs. Receptors were obtained from a woman in her late teens or twenties in good health and CMV-seropositive.

The chain employs TRBV30 and TRBJ2-4; TRBD2 might be the D (6 bases). The germline V gene encodes CDR1 GTSNPN and CDR2 SVGIG (reference sequence). The CDR3 spans 15 residues. The V end was cut by 3 bases, the J end by 2 bases, with 14 bases between. The chain's CDR3 is CAWSPPGRSKNIQYF. CDR3 DNA sequence: TGTGCCTGGAGCCCGCCGGGGAGGTCCAAAAACATTCAGTACTTC.

The chain combines TRBV4-1 with TRBJ2-2; 8 bases fit TRBD2. CDR3 length: 18 residues. CDR1 and CDR2 from the germline V gene are MGHRA and YSYEKL. V gave up 2 bases and J gave up 0 bases; unmatched junction bases: 8. The CDR3 DNA reads as TGCGCCAGCAGCCAACGCCTCAGACTAGCGTCGAACACCGGGGAGCTGTTTTTT. Protein product: CASSQRLRLASNTGELFF.

The rearrangement joins TRBV6-5 to TRBJ2-1; D is unclear. The CDR3 runs 14 residues. V was cut by 5 bases and J by 5 bases, with 13 bases left in between. CDR1 is MNHEY and CDR2 is SVGAGI in the germline V gene. This CDR3 reads CASSLVAPHNEQFF. The CDR3 DNA reads as TGTGCCAGCAGTCTCGTAGCTCCCCACAATGAGCAGTTCTTC.

V gene TRBV11-1 combines with J gene TRBJ2-7; D is perhaps TRBD1 (6 bases). CDR1 and CDR2 from the germline V gene are SGHAT and FQDESV (reference sequence). Trimming took off 3 bases at V and 7 bases at J, with 16 bases between the two ends. CDR3 length: 14 residues. Here the CDR3 DNA reads TGTGCCAGCAGCTTCTCCTTAGGACAGACAGAGCAGTACTTC. It is translated as CASSFSLGQTEQYF.

This chain joins TRBV5-1 and TRBJ1-1; 7 bases map to TRBD1. Germline V gene data show CDR1 as SGHRS and CDR2 as YFSETQ. After removal of 4 bases from V and 4 bases from J, the junction contained 13 bases not matched to a gene. The CDR3 has 16 amino acids. CDR3 coding DNA: TGCGCCAGCAGCGCCGGAACCGGGTCAGGGGGCACTGAAGCTTTCTTT. It encodes CASSAGTGSGGTEAFF.

The genes are TRBV27 and TRBJ2-7; a weak D match, TRBD1 (5 bases). Deletions cut 4 bases from V and 4 bases from J, with 14 bases between. The germline CDR1 and CDR2 sequences are MNHEY and SMNVEV (reference sequence). The CDR3 loop spans 14 amino acids. Here the CDR3 DNA reads TGTGCCAGCAGTTCCGCGACAGTGGGGTACGAGCAGTACTTC. As protein: CASSSATVGYEQYF.

The chain employs TRBV10-3 and TRBJ1-5; a possible D gene is TRBD1 (5 bases). V lost 4 bases and J lost 0, with 16 bases in between. This CDR3 comprises 17 residues. Germline loops: CDR1 ENHRY, CDR2 SYGVKD. CDR3 DNA sequence: TGTGCCATCAGTGGTCCCGGGGGGGGGTCTAGCAATCAGCCCCAGCATTTT. Residues: CAISGPGGGSSNQPQHF.

This clone was seen a handful of times. This sequence joins TRBV5-1 and TRBJ1-2; no clear D. The CDR3 is 14 amino acids. Germline assignment: CDR1 SGHRS and CDR2 YFSETQ. Trimming shortened V by 0 bases and J by 7 bases, and 13 bases separated the two germline ends. CDR3 sequence (DNA): TGCGCCAGCAGCTTGGATGCCGCGCTAGGTGGCTACACCTTC. Translation: CASSLDAALGGYTF.

V and J are TRBV5-8 and TRBJ1-5; tentative D call: TRBD1 (6 bases). Germline V gives CDR1 SGHTS, CDR2 YDEGEE. Trimming removed 4 bases at V and 3 bases at J, with 14 bases between. The CDR3 has 15 amino acids. In DNA form, the CDR3 reads TGTGCCAGCAGCCTGCTGTCAGGGGTCAATCAGCCCCAGCATTTT. Translating it yields CASSLLSGVNQPQHF.

The V and J genes are TRBV2 and TRBJ1-2, with D unresolved. The germline V and J ends were trimmed by 1 base and 7 bases, with 10 bases remaining between them. The CDR3 is made up of 13 amino acids. Germline V gene lookup returns CDR1 SNHLY and CDR2 FYNNEI. CDR3 sequence reads: CASSEDLRGGYTF. The CDR3 region has the DNA TGTGCCAGCAGTGAAGACCTAAGAGGTGGCTACACCTTC.

This clone was counted a single time. The CDR3 DNA reads as TGTGCCACCAGCAGAGGATTAACGGGAGCTGGAGATACGCAGTATTTT. The encoded protein is CATSRGLTGAGDTQYF. The rearrangement links TRBV15 to TRBJ2-3, with a weak D call TRBD2 (6 bases). The V end lost 1 base, the J end lost 5 bases, and 16 bases lay between the germline ends. This CDR3 spans 16 amino acids. Germline V gene sequence: CDR1 LNHNV, CDR2 YYDKDF (reference sequence).

This clone was seen only once. The rearrangement links TRBV27 to TRBJ1-1, with 7 positions matching TRBD1. In germline, CDR1 is MNHEY, CDR2 SMNVEV (reference sequence). The CDR3 has 16 amino acids. The junction had 9 bases not matched to a gene; V was cut back by 2 bases and J by 3 bases. The CDR3 bases are TGTGCCAGCAGTTTAGACAGGGTCTCACCCTACACTGAAGCTTTCTTT. Translating it yields CASSLDRVSPYTEAFF.

This clone was counted a few times. The chain couples TRBV2 to TRBJ2-5, with TRBD2 matching 10 bases. Germline trimming cut 6 bases from V and 1 base from J; bases unmatched to any gene: 8. Germline V CDR1 and CDR2: SNHLY, FYNNEI. The CDR3 runs to 16 residues. CDR3 sequence reads: CASRRMVAGGQETQYF. Written as DNA, the CDR3 is TGTGCCAGCAGGCGAATGGTAGCGGGAGGCCAAGAGACCCAGTACTTC.

The J gene is TRBJ1-2, the V gene TRBV9; D may be TRBD1 (6 bases). Germline CDR1 SGDLS, CDR2 YYNGEE. This CDR3 has 13 amino acids. Deletions cut 4 bases from V and 8 bases from J, with 15 bases between. The CDR3, as DNA: TGTGCCAGCAGCCTCCCAGGGGCGAGCGGCTACACCTTC. This codes for CASSLPGASGYTF.